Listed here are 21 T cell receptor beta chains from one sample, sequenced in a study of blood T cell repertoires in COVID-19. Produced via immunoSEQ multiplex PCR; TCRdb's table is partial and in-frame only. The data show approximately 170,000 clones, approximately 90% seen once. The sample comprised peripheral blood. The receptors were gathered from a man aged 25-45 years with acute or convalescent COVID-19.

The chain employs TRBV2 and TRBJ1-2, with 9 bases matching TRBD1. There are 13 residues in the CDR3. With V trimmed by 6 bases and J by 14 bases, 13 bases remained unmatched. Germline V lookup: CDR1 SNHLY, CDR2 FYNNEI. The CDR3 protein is CASRTGTGLLLTF. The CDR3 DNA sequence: TGTGCCAGCAGAACCGGGACAGGGTTATTGTTGACCTTC.

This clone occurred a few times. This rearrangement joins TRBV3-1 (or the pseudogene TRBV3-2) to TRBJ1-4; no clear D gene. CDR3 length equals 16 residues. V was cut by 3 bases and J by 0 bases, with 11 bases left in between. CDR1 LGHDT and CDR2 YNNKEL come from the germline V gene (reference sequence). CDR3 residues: CASSQPGLATNEKLFF. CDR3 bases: TGTGCCAGCAGCCAGCCAGGACTTGCAACTAATGAAAAACTGTTTTTT.

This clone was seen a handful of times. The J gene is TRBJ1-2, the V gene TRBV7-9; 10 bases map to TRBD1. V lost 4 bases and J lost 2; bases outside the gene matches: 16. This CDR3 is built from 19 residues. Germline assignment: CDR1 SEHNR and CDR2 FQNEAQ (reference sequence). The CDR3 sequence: CASSYGLKRSGQGNYGYTF. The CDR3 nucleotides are TGTGCCAGCAGCTACGGCCTGAAAAGGTCGGGACAGGGGAACTATGGCTACACCTTC.

CDR3 bases: TGTGCCAGCAGCCAAGTGCGAAGGCGGGGAGAGACCCAGTACTTC. It yields the protein CASSQVRRRGETQYF. The genes are TRBV3-1 (or the pseudogene TRBV3-2) and TRBJ2-5; D possibly corresponds to TRBD2 (6 bases). Germline CDR1 reads LGHDT; CDR2 reads YNNKEL (reference sequence). The CDR3 is made up of 15 amino acids. Trimming removed 1 base from V and 4 bases from J, with 13 bases in between.

The CDR3 nucleotides are TGCGCCAGCAGCCAATCCGACAGATCGGGCTCCTATAATTCACCCCTCCACTTT. Its protein is CASSQSDRSGSYNSPLHF. The rearrangement joins TRBV4-1 to TRBJ1-6; maybe TRBD1 (5 bases). Germline V CDR1 and CDR2: MGHRA, YSYEKL. V was shortened by 2 bases and J by 0 bases, with 14 bases between the two germline ends. CDR3 length: 18 amino acids.

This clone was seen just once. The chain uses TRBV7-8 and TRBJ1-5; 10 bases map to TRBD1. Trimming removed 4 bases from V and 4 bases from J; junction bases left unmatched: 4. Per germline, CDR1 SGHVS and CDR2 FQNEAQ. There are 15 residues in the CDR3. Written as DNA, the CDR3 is TGTGCCAGCAGCTCCGGGACAGGGGAAAATCAGCCCCAGCATTTT. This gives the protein CASSSGTGENQPQHF. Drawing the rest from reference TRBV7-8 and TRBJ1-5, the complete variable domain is GAGVSQSPRYKVAKRGQDVALRCDPISGHVSLFWYQQALGQGPEFLTYFQNEAQLDKSGLPSDRFFAERPEGSVSTLKIQRTQQEDSAVYLCASSSGTGENQPQHFGDGTRLSIL.

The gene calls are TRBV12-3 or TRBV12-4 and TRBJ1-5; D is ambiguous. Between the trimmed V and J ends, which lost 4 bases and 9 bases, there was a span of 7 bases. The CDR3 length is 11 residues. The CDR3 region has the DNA TGTGCCAGCAGTTCCGGGGTGCCCCAGCATTTT. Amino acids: CASSSGVPQHF.

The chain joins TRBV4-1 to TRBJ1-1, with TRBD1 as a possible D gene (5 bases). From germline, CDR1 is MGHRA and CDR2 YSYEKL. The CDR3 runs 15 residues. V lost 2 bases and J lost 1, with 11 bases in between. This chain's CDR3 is CASSQLGGTNTEAFF. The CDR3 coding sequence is TGCGCCAGCAGCCAACTGGGAGGGACGAACACTGAAGCTTTCTTT.

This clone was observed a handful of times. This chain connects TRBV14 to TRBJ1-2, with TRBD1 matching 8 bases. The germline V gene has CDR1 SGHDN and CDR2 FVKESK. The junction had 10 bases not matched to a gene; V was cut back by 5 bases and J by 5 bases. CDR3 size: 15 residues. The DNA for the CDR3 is TGTGCCAGCAGCTATCGGACAGGGCAAGGGTATGGCTACACCTTC. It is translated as CASSYRTGQGYGYTF.

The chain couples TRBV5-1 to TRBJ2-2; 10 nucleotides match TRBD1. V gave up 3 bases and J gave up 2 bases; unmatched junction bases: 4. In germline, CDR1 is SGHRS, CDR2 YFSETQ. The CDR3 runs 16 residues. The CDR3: CASSYRDRGNTGELFF. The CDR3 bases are TGCGCCAGCAGCTACCGGGACAGGGGCAACACCGGGGAGCTGTTTTTT.

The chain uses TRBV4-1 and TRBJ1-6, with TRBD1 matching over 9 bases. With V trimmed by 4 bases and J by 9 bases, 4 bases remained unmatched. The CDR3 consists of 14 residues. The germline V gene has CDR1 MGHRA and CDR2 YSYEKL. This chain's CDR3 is CASSPTGGGSPLHF. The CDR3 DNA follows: TGCGCCAGCAGCCCTACAGGGGGCGGTTCACCCCTCCACTTT.

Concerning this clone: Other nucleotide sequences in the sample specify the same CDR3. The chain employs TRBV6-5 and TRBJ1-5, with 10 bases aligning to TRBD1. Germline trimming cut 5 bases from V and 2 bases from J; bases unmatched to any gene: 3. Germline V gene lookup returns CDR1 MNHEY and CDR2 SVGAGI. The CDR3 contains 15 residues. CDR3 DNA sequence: TGTGCCAGCAGTAGGACAGGGGGGGGCAATCAGCCCCAGCATTTT. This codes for CASSRTGGGNQPQHF.

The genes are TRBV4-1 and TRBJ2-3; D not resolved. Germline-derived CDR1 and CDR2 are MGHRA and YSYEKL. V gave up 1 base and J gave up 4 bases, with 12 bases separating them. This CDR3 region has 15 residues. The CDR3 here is CASSQGPPLADTQYF. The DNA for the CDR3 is TGCGCCAGCAGCCAAGGTCCCCCCTTAGCAGATACGCAGTATTTT.

CDR3: CASSQAGQRQETQYF. In DNA form, the CDR3 reads TGCGCCAGCAGCCAAGCCGGTCAGCGCCAAGAGACCCAGTACTTC. J is TRBJ2-5 and V is TRBV4-1; D remains unclear. V lost 1 base and J lost 1, with 10 bases in between. The germline V gene encodes CDR1 MGHRA and CDR2 YSYEKL. The length of the CDR3 is 15 residues.

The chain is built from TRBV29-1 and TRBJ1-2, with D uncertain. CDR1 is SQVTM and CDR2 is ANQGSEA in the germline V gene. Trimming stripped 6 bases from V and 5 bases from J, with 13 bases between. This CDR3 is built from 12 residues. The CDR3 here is CSVAPGYYGYTF. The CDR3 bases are TGCAGCGTGGCCCCAGGTTATTATGGCTACACCTTC. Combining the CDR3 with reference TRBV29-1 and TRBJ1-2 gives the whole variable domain SAVISQKPSRDICQRGTSLTIQCQVDSQVTMMFWYRQQPGQSLTLIATANQGSEATYESGFVIDKFPISRPNLTFSTLTVSNMSPEDSSIYLCSVAPGYYGYTFGSGTRLTVV.

The CDR3: CASSDRNNQPQHF. CDR3 in DNA: TGTGCCAGCTCAGACAGGAATAATCAGCCCCAGCATTTT. V is TRBV18 and J is TRBJ1-5; D may be TRBD1 (6 bases). CDR1 and CDR2 (germline): KGHSH, LQKENI. V lost 5 bases to trimming and J lost 4 bases, with 9 bases between them. The CDR3 has 13 amino acids.

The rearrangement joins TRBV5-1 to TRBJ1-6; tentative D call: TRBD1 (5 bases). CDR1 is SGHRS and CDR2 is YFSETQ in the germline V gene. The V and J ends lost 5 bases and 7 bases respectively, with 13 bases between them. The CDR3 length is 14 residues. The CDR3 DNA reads TGCGCCAGCAGAAGTGAGGGGAGGAATTCACCCCTCCACTTT. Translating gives CASRSEGRNSPLHF.

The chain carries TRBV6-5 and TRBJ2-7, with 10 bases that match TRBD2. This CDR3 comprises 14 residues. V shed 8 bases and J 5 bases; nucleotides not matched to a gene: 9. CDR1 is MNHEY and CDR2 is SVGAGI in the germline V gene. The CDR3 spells CASERSGGANEQYF. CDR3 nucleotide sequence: TGTGCCAGCGAGAGGAGCGGGGGGGCCAACGAGCAGTACTTC.

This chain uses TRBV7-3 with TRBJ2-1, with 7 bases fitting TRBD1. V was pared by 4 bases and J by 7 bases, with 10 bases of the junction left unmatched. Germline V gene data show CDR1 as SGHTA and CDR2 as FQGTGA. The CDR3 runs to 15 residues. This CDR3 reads CASSSYRGSGNEQFF. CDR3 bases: TGTGCCAGCAGCTCCTACAGGGGATCGGGGAATGAGCAGTTCTTC.

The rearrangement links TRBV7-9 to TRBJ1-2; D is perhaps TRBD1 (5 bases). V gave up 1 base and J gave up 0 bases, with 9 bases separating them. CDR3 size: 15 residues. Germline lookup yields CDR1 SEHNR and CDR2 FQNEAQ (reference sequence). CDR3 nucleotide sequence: TGTGCCAGCAGCTTAGTTCTAGGGGCTAACTATGGCTACACCTTC. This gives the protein CASSLVLGANYGYTF.

CDR3 amino acids: CASSIQGIVKDTEAFF. The DNA of the CDR3 is TGTGCCAGTAGTATTCAGGGGATTGTGAAGGACACTGAAGCTTTCTTT. This chain links TRBV19 with TRBJ1-1, with D perhaps TRBD1 (6 bases). Per the germline V gene, CDR1 is LNHDA and CDR2 is SQIVND (reference sequence). This CDR3 contains 16 residues. V lost 3 bases to trimming and J lost 3 bases, with 17 bases between them.